These T cell receptor beta chains were read from a single sample in a study of blood T cell repertoires in COVID-19. The assay was immunoSEQ multiplex PCR, and TCRdb's table has in-frame clones only and misses some. The sample includes more than 85,000 clones, approximately 82% seen only once; the top ten take about 16%. Sample: peripheral blood. Receptors were obtained from an elderly woman with acute or convalescent COVID-19. Both conserved end residues are part of each CDR3. The D gene is left open where the match is weak. The size field is filled for only some rows; it gives once, few, many or a size class.

>TRBV16|.|.|TRBJ1-5
TGTGCCAGCAGCCAATCGTGGGGGGATCAGCCCCAGCATTTT
CASSQSWGDQPQHF
>TRBV5-4|.|once|TRBJ2-5
TGTGCCAGCAGCTTGACGGGAGAGGAGACCCAGTACTTC
CASSLTGEETQYF
>TRBV18|.|.|TRBJ2-3
TGTGCCAGCTCGAGCGGGTTTAAGGATCTCGCAGATACGCAGTATTTT
CASSSGFKDLADTQYF
>TRBV28|TRBD1|.|TRBJ1-3
TGTGCCAGCAGGGGGACAGTCTCTGGAAACACCATATATTTT
CASRGTVSGNTIYF
>TRBV6-5|TRBD1|.|TRBJ2-1
TGTGCCAGCAGTTACCCCAAGGGACAGGCCACGGATGAGCAGTTCTTC
CASSYPKGQATDEQFF
>TRBV12-3/TRBV12-4|.|.|TRBJ1-1
TGTGCCAGCCGTTTAGGGGAGACTGAAGCTTTCTTT
CASRLGETEAFF
>TRBV5-1|TRBD1|.|TRBJ2-2
TGCGCCAGCAGCCTATACGGACAGGCGAACACCGGGGAGCTGTTTTTT
CASSLYGQANTGELFF
>TRBV6-6|.|.|TRBJ2-3
TGTGCCAGCAGTTACTCGTCAGGCGATACGCAGTATTTT
CASSYSSGDTQYF
>TRBV11-2|.|.|TRBJ2-3
TGTGCCAGCAGCTTAGGTGAGGTGGATACGCAGTATTTT
CASSLGEVDTQYF
>TRBV5-6|.|many|TRBJ2-2
TGTGCCAGCAGTTTTATTAACACCGGGGAGCTGTTTTTT
CASSFINTGELFF
>TRBV19|.|.|TRBJ1-6
TGTGCCAGTAGTATCATAGGGGCTTATAATTCACCCCTCCACTTT
CASSIIGAYNSPLHF
>TRBV28|TRBD2|once|TRBJ2-7
TGTGCCAGCAGCCCTCCCCGGACTAGCAAGTACGAGCAGTACTTC
CASSPPRTSKYEQYF
>TRBV28|TRBD1|.|TRBJ1-5
TGTGCCAGCAGTTTAACAGGGGGCATTGGCAATCAGCCCCAGCATTTT
CASSLTGGIGNQPQHF
>TRBV11-3|TRBD2|few|TRBJ2-3
TGTGCCAGCAGCCCCAGGGAGATAGCGGGAGGGACTACGCAGTATTTT
CASSPREIAGGTTQYF
>TRBV10-2|.|.|TRBJ2-1
TGCGCCAGCAGTAACAGCCTGAGCTCCTACAATGAGCAGTTCTTC
CASSNSLSSYNEQFF
>TRBV10-1|TRBD1|.|TRBJ1-1
TGCGCCAGCAGTGAGCCAGGGGGGAACACTGAAGCTTTCTTT
CASSEPGGNTEAFF